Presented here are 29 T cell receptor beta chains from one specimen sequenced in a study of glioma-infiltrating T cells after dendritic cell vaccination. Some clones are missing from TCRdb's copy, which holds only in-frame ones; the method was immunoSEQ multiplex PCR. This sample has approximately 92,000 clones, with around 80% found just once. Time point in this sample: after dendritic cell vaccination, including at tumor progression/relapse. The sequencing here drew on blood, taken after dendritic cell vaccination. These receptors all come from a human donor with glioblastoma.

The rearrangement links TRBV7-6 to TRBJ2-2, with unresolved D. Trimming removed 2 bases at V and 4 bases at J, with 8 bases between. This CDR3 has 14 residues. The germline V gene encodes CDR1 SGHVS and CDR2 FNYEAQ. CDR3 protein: CASSLMGPTGELFF. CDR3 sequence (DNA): TGTGCCAGCAGCTTAATGGGCCCCACCGGGGAGCTGTTTTTT.

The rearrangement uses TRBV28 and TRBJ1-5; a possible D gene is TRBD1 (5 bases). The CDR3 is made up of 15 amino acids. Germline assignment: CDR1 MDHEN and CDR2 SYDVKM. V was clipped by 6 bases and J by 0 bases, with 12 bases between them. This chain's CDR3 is CASSPRGGSNQPQHF. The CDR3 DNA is TGTGCCAGCAGCCCGCGGGGGGGTAGCAATCAGCCCCAGCATTTT.

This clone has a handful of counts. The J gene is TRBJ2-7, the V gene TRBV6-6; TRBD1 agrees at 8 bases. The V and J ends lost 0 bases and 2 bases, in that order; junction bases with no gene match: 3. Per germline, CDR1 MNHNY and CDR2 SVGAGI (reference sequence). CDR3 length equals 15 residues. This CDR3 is CASSYSRTGTYEQYF. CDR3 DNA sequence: TGTGCCAGCAGTTACTCCCGGACAGGGACCTACGAGCAGTACTTC.

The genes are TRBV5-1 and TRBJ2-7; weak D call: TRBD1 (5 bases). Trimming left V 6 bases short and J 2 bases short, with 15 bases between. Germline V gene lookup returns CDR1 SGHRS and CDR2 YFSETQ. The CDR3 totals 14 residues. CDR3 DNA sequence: TGCGCCAGCACCCCACGTCAGGGCCCCTACGAGCAGTACTTC. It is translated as CASTPRQGPYEQYF.

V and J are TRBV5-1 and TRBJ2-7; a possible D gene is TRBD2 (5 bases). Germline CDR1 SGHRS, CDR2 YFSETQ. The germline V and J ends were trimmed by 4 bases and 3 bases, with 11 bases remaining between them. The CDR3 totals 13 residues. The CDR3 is CASSQLGYYEQYF. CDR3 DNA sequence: TGCGCCAGCAGCCAACTAGGGTACTACGAGCAGTACTTC.

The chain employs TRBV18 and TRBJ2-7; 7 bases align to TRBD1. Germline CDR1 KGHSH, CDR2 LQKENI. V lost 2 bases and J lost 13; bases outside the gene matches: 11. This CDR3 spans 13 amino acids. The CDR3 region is CASSPGTDRAIYF. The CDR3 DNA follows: TGTGCCAGCTCACCAGGGACAGATCGTGCCATTTACTTC.

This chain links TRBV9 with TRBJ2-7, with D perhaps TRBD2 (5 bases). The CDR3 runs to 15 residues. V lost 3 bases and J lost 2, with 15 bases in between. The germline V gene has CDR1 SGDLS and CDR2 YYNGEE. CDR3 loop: CASSAHDGETYEQYF. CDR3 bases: TGTGCCAGCAGCGCCCACGACGGGGAAACCTACGAGCAGTACTTC. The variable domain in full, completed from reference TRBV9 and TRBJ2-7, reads DSGVTQTPKHLITATGQRVTLRCSPRSGDLSVYWYQQSLDQGLQFLIQYYNGEERAKGNILERFSAQQFPDLHSELNLSSLELGDSALYFCASSAHDGETYEQYFGPGTRLTVT.

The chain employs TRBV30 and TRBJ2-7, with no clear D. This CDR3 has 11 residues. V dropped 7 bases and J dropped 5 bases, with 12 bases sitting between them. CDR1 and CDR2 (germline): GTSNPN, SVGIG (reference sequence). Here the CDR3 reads CASSTRDEQYF. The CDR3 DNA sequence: TGTGCCTCTTCGACCCGGGACGAGCAGTACTTC.

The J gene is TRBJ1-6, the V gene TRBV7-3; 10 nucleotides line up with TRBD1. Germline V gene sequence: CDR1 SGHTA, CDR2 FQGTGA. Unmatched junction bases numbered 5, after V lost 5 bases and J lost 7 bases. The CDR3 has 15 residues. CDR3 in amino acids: CASSLEGQGNSPLHF. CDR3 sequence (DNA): TGTGCCAGCAGCCTAGAGGGACAGGGGAATTCACCCCTCCACTTT.

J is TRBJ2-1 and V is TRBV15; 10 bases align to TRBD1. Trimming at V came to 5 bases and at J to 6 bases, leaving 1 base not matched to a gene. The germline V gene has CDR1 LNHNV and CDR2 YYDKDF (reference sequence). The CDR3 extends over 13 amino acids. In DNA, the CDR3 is TGTGCCACCAGCCGGGACAGGGGCAATGAGCAGTTCTTC. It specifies CATSRDRGNEQFF.

CDR3 residues: CASRPTSGGANTQYF. CDR3 bases: TGCGCCAGCAGGCCGACTAGCGGGGGGGCTAATACGCAGTATTTT. The chain is built from TRBV5-1 and TRBJ2-3; TRBD2 matches 14 bases. Germline CDR1 reads SGHRS; CDR2 reads YFSETQ. This CDR3 is 15 amino acids long. V gave up 5 bases and J gave up 7 bases; unmatched junction bases: 6.

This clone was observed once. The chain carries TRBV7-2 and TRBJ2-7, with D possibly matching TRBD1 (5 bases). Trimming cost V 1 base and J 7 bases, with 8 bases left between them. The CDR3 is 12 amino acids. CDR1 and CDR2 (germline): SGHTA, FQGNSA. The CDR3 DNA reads TGTGCCAGCAGCTTAGTCAAGGGGGAGCAGTACTTC. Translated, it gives CASSLVKGEQYF.

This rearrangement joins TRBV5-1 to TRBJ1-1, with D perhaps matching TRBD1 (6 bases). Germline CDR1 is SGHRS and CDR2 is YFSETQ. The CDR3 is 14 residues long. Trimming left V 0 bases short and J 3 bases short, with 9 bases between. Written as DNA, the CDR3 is TGCGCCAGCAGCTTGGGGACAGAGTACACTGAAGCTTTCTTT. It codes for CASSLGTEYTEAFF.

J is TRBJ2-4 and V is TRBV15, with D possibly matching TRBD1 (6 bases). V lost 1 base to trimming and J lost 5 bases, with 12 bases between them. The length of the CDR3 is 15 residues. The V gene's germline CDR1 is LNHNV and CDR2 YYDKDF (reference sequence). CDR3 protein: CATSRAGAGENIQYF. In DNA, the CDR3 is TGTGCCACCAGCAGAGCCGGGGCAGGGGAAAACATTCAGTACTTC.

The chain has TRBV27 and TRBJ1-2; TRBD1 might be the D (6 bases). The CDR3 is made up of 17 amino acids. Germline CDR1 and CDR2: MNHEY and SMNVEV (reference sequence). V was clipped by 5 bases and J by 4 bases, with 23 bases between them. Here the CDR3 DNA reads TGTGCCAGCAGTCAATATGCGGGGGCGACGTTGAGCTATGGCTACACCTTC. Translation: CASSQYAGATLSYGYTF.

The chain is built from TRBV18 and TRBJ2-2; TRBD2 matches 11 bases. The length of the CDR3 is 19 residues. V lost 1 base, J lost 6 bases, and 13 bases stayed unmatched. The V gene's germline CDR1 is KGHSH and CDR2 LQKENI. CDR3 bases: TGTGCCAGCTCACCACGGATCACTAGCGGGAGAAAGGAGTCCGGGGAGCTGTTTTTT. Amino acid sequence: CASSPRITSGRKESGELFF. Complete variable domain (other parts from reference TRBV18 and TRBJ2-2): NAGVMQNPRHLVRRRGQEARLRCSPMKGHSHVYWYRQLPEEGLKFMVYLQKENIIDESGMPKERFSAEFPKEGPSILRIQQVVRGDSAAYFCASSPRITSGRKESGELFFGEGSRLTVL.

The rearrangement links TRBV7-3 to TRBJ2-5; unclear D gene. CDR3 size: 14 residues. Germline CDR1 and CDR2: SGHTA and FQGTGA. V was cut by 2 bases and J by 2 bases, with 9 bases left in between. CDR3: CASSLVAQQETQYF. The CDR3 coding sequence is TGTGCCAGCAGCTTAGTGGCCCAGCAAGAGACCCAGTACTTC.

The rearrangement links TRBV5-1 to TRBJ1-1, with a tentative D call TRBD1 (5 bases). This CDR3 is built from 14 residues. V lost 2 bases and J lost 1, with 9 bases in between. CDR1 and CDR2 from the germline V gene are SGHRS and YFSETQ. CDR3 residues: CASSLGHGNTEAFF. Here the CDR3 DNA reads TGCGCCAGCAGCTTAGGACACGGGAACACTGAAGCTTTCTTT. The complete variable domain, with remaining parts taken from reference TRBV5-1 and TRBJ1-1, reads KAGVTQTPRYLIKTRGQQVTLSCSPISGHRSVSWYQQTPGQGLQFLFEYFSETQRNKGNFPGRFSGRQFSNSRSEMNVSTLELGDSALYLCASSLGHGNTEAFFGQGTRLTVV.

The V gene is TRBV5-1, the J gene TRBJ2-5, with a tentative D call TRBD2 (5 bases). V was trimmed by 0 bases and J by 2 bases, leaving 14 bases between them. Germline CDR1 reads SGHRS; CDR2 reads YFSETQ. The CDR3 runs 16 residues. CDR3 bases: TGCGCCAGCAGCTTGGGTGGGAGTACGAGGCAAGAGACCCAGTACTTC. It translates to CASSLGGSTRQETQYF. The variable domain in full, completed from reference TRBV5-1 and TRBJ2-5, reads KAGVTQTPRYLIKTRGQQVTLSCSPISGHRSVSWYQQTPGQGLQFLFEYFSETQRNKGNFPGRFSGRQFSNSRSEMNVSTLELGDSALYLCASSLGGSTRQETQYFGPGTRLLVL.

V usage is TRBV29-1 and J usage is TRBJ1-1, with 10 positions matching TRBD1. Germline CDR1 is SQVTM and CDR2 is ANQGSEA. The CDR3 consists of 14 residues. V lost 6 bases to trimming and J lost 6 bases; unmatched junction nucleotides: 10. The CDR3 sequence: CSVDPGQGSSEAFF. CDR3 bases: TGCAGCGTAGACCCGGGACAGGGGTCGTCTGAAGCTTTCTTT.

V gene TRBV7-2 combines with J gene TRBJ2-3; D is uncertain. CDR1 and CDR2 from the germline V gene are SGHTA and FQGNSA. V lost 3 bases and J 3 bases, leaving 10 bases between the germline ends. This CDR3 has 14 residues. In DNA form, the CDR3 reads TGTGCCAGCAGCTTGGCCCCGATGACAGATACGCAGTATTTT. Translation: CASSLAPMTDTQYF.

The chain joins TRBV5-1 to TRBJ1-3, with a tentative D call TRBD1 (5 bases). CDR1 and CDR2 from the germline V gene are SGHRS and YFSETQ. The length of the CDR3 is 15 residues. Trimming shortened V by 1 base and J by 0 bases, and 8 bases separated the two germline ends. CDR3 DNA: TGCGCCAGCAGCTTGACAGGACACTCTGGAAACACCATATATTTT. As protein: CASSLTGHSGNTIYF.

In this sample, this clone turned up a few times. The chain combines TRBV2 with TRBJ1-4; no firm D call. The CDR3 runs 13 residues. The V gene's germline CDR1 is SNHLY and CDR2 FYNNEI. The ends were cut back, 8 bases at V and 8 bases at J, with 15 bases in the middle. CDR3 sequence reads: CASGLVRGEKLFF. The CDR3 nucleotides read TGTGCCAGCGGCCTGGTCCGAGGGGAAAAACTGTTTTTT.

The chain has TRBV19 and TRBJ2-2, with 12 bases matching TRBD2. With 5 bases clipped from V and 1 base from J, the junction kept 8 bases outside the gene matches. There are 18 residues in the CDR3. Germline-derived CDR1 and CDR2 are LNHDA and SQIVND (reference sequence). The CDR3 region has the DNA TGTGCCAGTAGTCCCCAACCACTAGCGGGGGGGAACACCGGGGAGCTGTTTTTT. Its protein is CASSPQPLAGGNTGELFF.

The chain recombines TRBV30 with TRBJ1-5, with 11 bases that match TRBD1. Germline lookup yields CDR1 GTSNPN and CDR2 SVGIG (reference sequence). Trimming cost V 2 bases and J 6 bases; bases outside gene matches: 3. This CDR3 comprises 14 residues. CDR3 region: CAWSRGTGGQPQHF. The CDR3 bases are TGTGCCTGGAGTAGGGGGACAGGGGGTCAGCCCCAGCATTTT. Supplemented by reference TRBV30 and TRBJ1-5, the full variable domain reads SQTIHQWPATLVQPVGSPLSLECTVEGTSNPNLYWYRQAAGRGLQLLFYSVGIGQISSEVPQNLSASRPQDRQFILSSKKLLLSDSGFYLCAWSRGTGGQPQHFGDGTRLSIL.

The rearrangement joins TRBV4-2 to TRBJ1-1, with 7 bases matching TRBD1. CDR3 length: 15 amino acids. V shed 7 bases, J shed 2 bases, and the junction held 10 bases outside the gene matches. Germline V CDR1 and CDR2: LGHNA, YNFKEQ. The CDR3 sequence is CASTHRGGTNTEAFF. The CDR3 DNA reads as TGTGCCAGCACCCACAGGGGAGGGACCAACACTGAAGCTTTCTTT.

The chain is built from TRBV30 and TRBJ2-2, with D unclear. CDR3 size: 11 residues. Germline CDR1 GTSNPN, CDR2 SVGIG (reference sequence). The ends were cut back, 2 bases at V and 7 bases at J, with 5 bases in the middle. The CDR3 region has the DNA TGTGCCTGGAGTCTAGGCGGGGAGCTGTTTTTT. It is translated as CAWSLGGELFF. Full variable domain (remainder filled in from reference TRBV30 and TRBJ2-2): SQTIHQWPATLVQPVGSPLSLECTVEGTSNPNLYWYRQAAGRGLQLLFYSVGIGQISSEVPQNLSASRPQDRQFILSSKKLLLSDSGFYLCAWSLGGELFFGEGSRLTVL.

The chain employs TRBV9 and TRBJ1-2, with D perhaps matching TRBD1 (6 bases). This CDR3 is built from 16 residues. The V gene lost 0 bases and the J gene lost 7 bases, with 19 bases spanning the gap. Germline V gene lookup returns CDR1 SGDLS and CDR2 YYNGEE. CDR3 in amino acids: CASSVEPHREGAGYTF. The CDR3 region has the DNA TGTGCCAGCAGCGTAGAGCCTCACAGGGAGGGTGCTGGCTACACCTTC.

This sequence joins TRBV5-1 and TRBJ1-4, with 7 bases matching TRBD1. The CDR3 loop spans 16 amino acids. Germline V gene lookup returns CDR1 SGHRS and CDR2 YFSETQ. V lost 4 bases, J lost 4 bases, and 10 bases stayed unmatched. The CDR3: CASSQASTGSNEKLFF. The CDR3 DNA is TGCGCCAGCAGCCAGGCCTCGACAGGGAGTAATGAAAAACTGTTTTTT.